Below, one TCR beta chain is given with its context. These data come from a study of blood T cell repertoires in COVID-19. The overall study: From the United States, Italy and Spain came samples of acute and convalescent COVID-19. From T cells, B-cell-depleted T cells, or PBMCs came the material, which was cDNA or gDNA.

Source study methods: How many nucleated cells were present was estimated from reference gene primer amplification. Repertoires were generated with immunoSEQ multiplex PCR, while TCRdb's copy carries only in-frame clones and drops some. V, J and clone size were drawn from that table, and D and trimming were deduced from the DNA. Of 91,000 or so clones detected, about 82% appear once; the ten largest clones hold approximately 13%. The origin of this receptor is a woman aged 55-70 years in a cohort sampled during active or convalescent COVID-19. Sequencing used peripheral blood.

This CDR3 is CASSEYGQAYEQYF. DNA of the CDR3: TGTGCCAGCAGTGAATACGGACAGGCCTACGAGCAGTACTTC. The chain has TRBV6-1 and TRBJ2-7; 7 nucleotides align to TRBD1. CDR1 is MNHNS and CDR2 is SASEGT in the germline V gene. Trimming cost V 2 bases and J 2 bases; bases outside gene matches: 3. The CDR3 is 14 residues long.